The rows below give T cell receptor beta chains drawn from one sample of a study of T cells in Graves' hyperthyroidism and ophthalmopathy. TCRdb independently ran MiXCR on the multiplex PCR reads; one entry per CDR3 protein. Of about 480,000 distinct CDR3 sequences listed, 22% are singletons. The material sequenced was blood. These receptors were collected from a woman aged 70-85 years with Graves' ophthalmopathy. The CDR3 runs from the conserved cysteine through the conserved F or W. A D gene is named only where the DNA matches it firmly. Part of the rows lack a size; the others show once, few, many or a class for expanded clones.

J gene	CDR3 length	V gene	clone size	D gene	CDR3 protein	CDR3 DNA
TRBJ1-5	14	TRBV7-2	.	.	CASTLGAGGQPQHF	TGTGCCAGCACCTTGGGGGCTGGGGGCCAGCCCCAGCATTTT
TRBJ1-1	13	TRBV6-1	.	.	CASLRGTNTEAFF	TGTGCCAGTCTTCGGGGGACAAACACTGAAGCTTTCTTT
TRBJ2-7	13	TRBV12-3/TRBV12-4	.	.	CASSTIGSYEQYF	TGTGCCAGCAGTACGATCGGGAGCTACGAGCAGTACTTC
TRBJ2-1	18	TRBV2	few	TRBD2	CASSLTSGRALAYNEQFF	TGTGCCAGCAGCCTGACTAGCGGGAGGGCCCTCGCCTACAATGAGCAGTTCTTC
TRBJ1-1	15	TRBV20-1	many	.	CSARGLQGVNTEAFF	TGCAGTGCTAGAGGCCTCCAGGGTGTGAACACTGAAGCTTTCTTT
TRBJ1-2	13	TRBV2	.	.	CASSEQQGGGYTF	TGTGCCAGCAGTGAACAACAGGGAGGTGGCTACACCTTC
TRBJ1-5	15	TRBV20-1	many	.	CSVRGLASGNQPQHF	TGCAGTGTAAGAGGATTGGCATCGGGCAATCAGCCCCAGCATTTT
TRBJ1-5	13	TRBV30	.	.	CACGRGINQPQHF	TGTGCCTGTGGCAGGGGAATCAATCAGCCCCAGCATTTT
TRBJ2-7	14	TRBV30	.	.	CAWGSGTGIYEQYF	TGTGCCTGGGGGTCCGGGACTGGAATCTACGAGCAGTACTTC
TRBJ1-6	17	TRBV6-1	once	.	CTSSKRQPSSYNSPLHF	TGTACCAGCAGTAAGCGGCAACCTAGCTCCTATAATTCACCCCTCCACTTT
TRBJ2-7	12	TRBV2	many	.	CASKVGAYEQYF	TGTGCCAGCAAGGTAGGGGCCTACGAGCAGTACTTC
TRBJ1-1	14	TRBV20-1	many	.	CSARDRRGSTEAFF	TGCAGTGCTAGAGATCGCAGGGGAAGCACTGAAGCTTTCTTT
TRBJ1-1	15	TRBV12-3/TRBV12-4	.	.	CASSPTGAAAFEAFF	TGTGCCAGCAGTCCTACAGGTGCCGCCGCTTTTGAAGCTTTCTTT
TRBJ2-7	15	TRBV2	few	.	CASSLPALVSHEQYF	TGTGCCAGCAGTCTTCCGGCACTAGTAAGCCACGAGCAGTACTTC
TRBJ1-1	14	TRBV5-1	.	.	CASSESPGSTEAFF	TGCGCCAGCAGCGAATCCCCCGGGAGCACTGAAGCTTTCTTT
TRBJ1-4	15	TRBV5-6	.	.	CASSLGPEPNEKLFF	TGTGCCAGCAGCTTGGGACCTGAACCTAATGAAAAACTGTTTTTT
TRBJ2-7	15	TRBV10-3	few	.	CAIRATGSSLGEQYF	TGTGCCATCAGGGCAACGGGGTCCTCTTTGGGGGAGCAGTACTTC
TRBJ2-3	15	TRBV7-9	few	.	CASSLAAGNTDTQYF	TGTGCCAGCAGCTTAGCGGCAGGGAACACAGATACGCAGTATTTT
TRBJ1-1	13	TRBV12-3/TRBV12-4	.	.	CASSFGVGAEAFF	TGTGCCAGCAGTTTTGGGGTAGGGGCTGAAGCTTTCTTT
TRBJ2-1	14	TRBV29-1	few	.	CSVYAPRLGDEQFF	TGCAGCGTTTATGCGCCGAGACTGGGTGATGAGCAGTTCTTC
TRBJ1-4	14	TRBV20-1	.	TRBD1	CSAHDRGRGEKLFF	TGCAGTGCGCATGACAGGGGACGGGGTGAAAAACTGTTTTTT
TRBJ1-4	14	TRBV30	.	.	CAWSNLKGREKLFF	TGTGCCTGGAGCAACTTAAAGGGGCGTGAAAAACTGTTTTTT
TRBJ2-2	14	TRBV6-1	few	.	CASKFRLNTGELFF	TGTGCCAGCAAGTTCAGACTGAACACCGGGGAGCTGTTTTTT
TRBJ2-1	15	TRBV4-2	.	.	CASSQVRGGYNEQFF	TGTGCCAGCAGCCAAGTTAGAGGGGGTTACAATGAGCAGTTCTTC
TRBJ1-2	15	TRBV19	few	TRBD1	CASSSQGARSRGYTF	TGTGCCAGTAGTAGTCAGGGGGCGCGTTCTAGAGGCTACACCTTC
TRBJ1-2	15	TRBV6-1	.	TRBD1	CASSRTDRGLGGYTF	TGTGCCAGCAGTCGCACGGACAGGGGATTGGGTGGCTACACCTTC
TRBJ2-7	13	TRBV20-1	.	.	CSAREHATYEQYF	TGCAGTGCTAGAGAGCACGCCACCTACGAGCAGTACTTC
TRBJ2-7	14	TRBV30	.	TRBD2	CAWSGGGSLGEQYF	TGTGCCTGGAGTGGAGGCGGGAGTCTTGGCGAGCAGTACTTC
TRBJ1-1	15	TRBV10-3	few	.	CAISEGVREGTEAFF	TGTGCCATCAGTGAGGGGGTCCGCGAGGGGACTGAAGCTTTCTTT
TRBJ2-3	16	TRBV5-1	once	TRBD1	CASSLARTGLTDTQYF	TGCGCCAGCAGCTTGGCCCGGACAGGGCTGACAGATACGCAGTATTTT
TRBJ1-5	13	TRBV20-1	.	TRBD1	CSARTGVGQPQHF	TGCAGTGCCCGGACAGGGGTAGGTCAGCCCCAGCATTTT
TRBJ1-5	15	TRBV12-3/TRBV12-4	many	TRBD1	CASRETGGLHQPQHF	TGTGCCAGCAGGGAAACAGGGGGTCTCCATCAGCCCCAGCATTTT
TRBJ2-3	16	TRBV28	few	TRBD2	CASSLIAGELTDTQYF	TGTGCCAGCAGTCTTATAGCGGGAGAGCTCACAGATACGCAGTATTTT
TRBJ2-7	14	TRBV6-1	many	TRBD1	CASSGDRVDYEQYF	TGTGCCAGCAGCGGTGACAGGGTGGACTACGAGCAGTACTTC
TRBJ2-1	12	TRBV10-1	.	.	CASSIFPNEQFF	TGCGCCAGCAGTATCTTCCCCAATGAGCAGTTCTTC
TRBJ1-1	15	TRBV19	.	.	CASSIGGRINTEAFF	TGTGCCAGTAGTATAGGAGGCAGAATCAACACTGAAGCTTTCTTT
TRBJ2-1	13	TRBV6-1	few	.	CASSPTARGEQFF	TGTGCCAGCAGTCCGACTGCCCGGGGTGAGCAGTTCTTC
TRBJ2-5	14	TRBV12-3/TRBV12-4	many	.	CASNLQGGRETQYF	TGTGCCAGCAATCTTCAGGGGGGCCGGGAGACCCAGTACTTC